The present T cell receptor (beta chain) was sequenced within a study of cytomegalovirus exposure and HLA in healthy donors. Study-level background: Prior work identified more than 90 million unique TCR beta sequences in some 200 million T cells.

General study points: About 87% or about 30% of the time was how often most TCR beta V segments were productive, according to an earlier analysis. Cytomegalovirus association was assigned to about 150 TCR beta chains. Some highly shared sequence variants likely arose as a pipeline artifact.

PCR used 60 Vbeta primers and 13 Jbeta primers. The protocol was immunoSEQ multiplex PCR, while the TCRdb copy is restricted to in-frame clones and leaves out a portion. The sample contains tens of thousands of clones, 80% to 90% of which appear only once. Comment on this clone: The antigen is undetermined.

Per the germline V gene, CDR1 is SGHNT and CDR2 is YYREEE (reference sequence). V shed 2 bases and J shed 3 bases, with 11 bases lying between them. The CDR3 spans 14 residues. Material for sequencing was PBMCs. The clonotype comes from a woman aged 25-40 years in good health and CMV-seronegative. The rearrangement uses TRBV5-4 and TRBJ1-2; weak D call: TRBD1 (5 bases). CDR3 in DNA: TGTGCCAGCAGCTTAGGTATCAGGGACTATGGCTACACCTTC. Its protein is CASSLGIRDYGYTF.